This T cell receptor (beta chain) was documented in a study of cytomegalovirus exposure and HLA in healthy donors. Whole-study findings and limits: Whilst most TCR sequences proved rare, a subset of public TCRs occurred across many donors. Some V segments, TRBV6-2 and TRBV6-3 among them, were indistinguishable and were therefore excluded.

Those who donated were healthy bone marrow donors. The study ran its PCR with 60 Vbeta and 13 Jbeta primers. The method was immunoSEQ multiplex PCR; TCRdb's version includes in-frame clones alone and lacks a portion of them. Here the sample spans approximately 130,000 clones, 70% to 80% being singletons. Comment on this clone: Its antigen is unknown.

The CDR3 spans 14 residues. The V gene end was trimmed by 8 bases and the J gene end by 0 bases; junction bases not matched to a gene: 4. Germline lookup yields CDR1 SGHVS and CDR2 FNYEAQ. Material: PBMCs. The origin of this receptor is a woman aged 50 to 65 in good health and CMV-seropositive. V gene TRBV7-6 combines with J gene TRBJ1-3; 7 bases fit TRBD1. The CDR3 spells CASRTGHSGNTIYF. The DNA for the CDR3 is TGTGCCAGCCGGACAGGCCACTCTGGAAACACCATATATTTT.